Presented here are 21 T cell receptor beta chains from one specimen sequenced in a study of cytomegalovirus exposure and HLA in healthy donors (dated by TCRdb to about 2017). Library creation used the immunoSEQ multiplex PCR assay. TCRdb limited this immuneACCESS table to in-frame rearrangements with V and J called. A share of clones is missing; checked studies link under half to unresolved V genes, and the rest is unexplained. This sample has 200,000 to 250,000 clones in its table, and around 90% of those were observed once. The ten largest clones capture 0.8% to 1.2% of the sample. The sample comprised PBMCs. All receptors derive from a woman aged 18-30 years in good health and CMV-seronegative.

The chain has TRBV4-1 and TRBJ2-1; TRBD2 is a possible D gene (6 bases). This CDR3 is 18 amino acids long. Germline CDR1 reads MGHRA; CDR2 reads YSYEKL. V was trimmed by 0 bases and J by 5 bases, leaving 20 bases between them. The CDR3 DNA sequence: TGCGCCAGCAGCCAAGATCGGTTGTCGGGGGAGAAGGACAATGAGCAGTTCTTC. It is translated as CASSQDRLSGEKDNEQFF.

This rearrangement joins TRBV7-6 to TRBJ1-1; D perhaps matches TRBD1 (5 bases). The germline V and J ends were trimmed by 3 bases and 0 bases, with 11 bases remaining between them. The CDR3 covers 15 residues. Per the germline V gene, CDR1 is SGHVS and CDR2 is FNYEAQ. CDR3 bases: TGTGCCAGCAGCTTGGGGGGGGAGATGAACACTGAAGCTTTCTTT. It is translated as CASSLGGEMNTEAFF.

This sequence joins TRBV2 and TRBJ2-7; weak D call: TRBD1 (6 bases). The CDR3 loop spans 14 amino acids. Germline CDR1 reads SNHLY; CDR2 reads FYNNEI. Trimming shortened V by 5 bases and J by 2 bases, and 13 bases separated the two germline ends. CDR3 amino acids: CASSKRTVTYEQYF. The CDR3 DNA sequence: TGTGCCAGCAGTAAGCGGACAGTAACCTACGAGCAGTACTTC.

V and J are TRBV27 and TRBJ2-2; 8 bases match TRBD1. The V segment lost 2 bases and the J segment 1 base; nucleotides outside the gene matches: 6. The germline gives CDR1 MNHEY, CDR2 SMNVEV (reference sequence). The CDR3 length is 17 residues. The CDR3 DNA reads as TGTGCCAGCAGTTTACTCCAAGACAGGGGGAACACCGGGGAGCTGTTTTTT. Residues: CASSLLQDRGNTGELFF.

This chain links TRBV4-2 with TRBJ1-3; TRBD1 agrees at 7 bases. Unmatched junction bases numbered 5, after V lost 3 bases and J lost 0 bases. The CDR3 extends over 16 amino acids. CDR1 and CDR2 from the germline V gene are LGHNA and YNFKEQ. The CDR3 bases are TGTGCCAGCAGCCACCCCCGGGACAGCTCTGGAAACACCATATATTTT. It encodes CASSHPRDSSGNTIYF.

This rearrangement joins TRBV9 to TRBJ2-5, with TRBD2 identical over 9 bases. The J segment lost 4 bases and the V segment lost 0 bases, leaving 7 bases of the junction unmatched. The CDR3 length is 16 residues. Germline loops: CDR1 SGDLS, CDR2 YYNGEE. The CDR3 coding sequence is TGTGCCAGCAGCGTAGAGAGTAGCGGGAGCCCAGAGACCCAGTACTTC. As protein: CASSVESSGSPETQYF.

The chain combines TRBV11-2 with TRBJ2-2; TRBD2 matches 14 bases. Trimming cost V 5 bases and J 10 bases; bases outside gene matches: 9. This CDR3 comprises 16 residues. Germline V CDR1 and CDR2: SGHAT, FQNNGV. This chain's CDR3 is CASSPPTGLAGAELFF. Written as DNA, the CDR3 is TGTGCCAGCAGCCCACCCACGGGACTAGCGGGAGCGGAGCTGTTTTTT.

V usage is TRBV5-1 and J usage is TRBJ1-1; no firm D call. The ends were cut back, 4 bases at V and 1 base at J, with 8 bases in the middle. This CDR3 spans 13 amino acids. Germline CDR1 reads SGHRS; CDR2 reads YFSETQ. This CDR3 is CASSVSGNTEAFF. CDR3 sequence (DNA): TGCGCCAGCAGCGTATCAGGGAACACTGAAGCTTTCTTT.

The J gene is TRBJ1-1, the V gene TRBV2, with a tentative D call TRBD1 (6 bases). This CDR3 is built from 13 residues. Germline V gene sequence: CDR1 SNHLY, CDR2 FYNNEI. V was cut by 11 bases and J by 4 bases, with 17 bases left in between. The CDR3 nucleotides read TGTGCCCTGGGGGGGGCAAGGTTCACTGAAGCTTTCTTT. This translates into CALGGARFTEAFF.

This clone was seen once. The V call is TRBV27, the J call TRBJ1-4, with D perhaps matching TRBD1 (5 bases). The V gene's germline CDR1 is MNHEY and CDR2 SMNVEV (reference sequence). The CDR3 covers 16 residues. Between the trimmed V and J ends, which lost 0 bases and 6 bases, there was a span of 14 bases. The CDR3 is CASSLSGGVEYEKLFF. CDR3 sequence (DNA): TGTGCCAGCAGTTTATCCGGAGGGGTGGAGTATGAAAAACTGTTTTTT.

J is TRBJ2-5 and V is TRBV7-8; 10 positions agree with TRBD2. Germline V lookup: CDR1 SGHVS, CDR2 FQNEAQ. Losses at the gene ends were 1 base for V and 5 bases for J; bases not matched to a gene: 7. This CDR3 is built from 16 residues. In DNA form, the CDR3 reads TGTGCCAGCAGCTTAGTGGCCCTAGCGGGAGTGGAGACCCAGTACTTC. Translating gives CASSLVALAGVETQYF. Variable domain in full (rest from reference TRBV7-8 and TRBJ2-5): GAGVSQSPRYKVAKRGQDVALRCDPISGHVSLFWYQQALGQGPEFLTYFQNEAQLDKSGLPSDRFFAERPEGSVSTLKIQRTQQEDSAVYLCASSLVALAGVETQYFGPGTRLLVL.

This chain uses TRBV11-2 with TRBJ1-1, with D possibly being TRBD1 (5 bases). Germline V gives CDR1 SGHAT, CDR2 FQNNGV. The CDR3 is made up of 15 amino acids. Between the trimmed V and J ends, which lost 5 bases and 6 bases, there was a span of 19 bases. The DNA for the CDR3 is TGTGCCAGCAGCCGCCCCGGGAGGGGCCAGCCTGAAGCTTTCTTT. This translates into CASSRPGRGQPEAFF.

The chain couples TRBV30 to TRBJ1-2, with 7 bases fitting TRBD1. The CDR3 is made up of 13 amino acids. The V and J ends lost 2 bases and 5 bases, in that order; junction bases with no gene match: 5. Germline values: CDR1 GTSNPN, CDR2 SVGIG (reference sequence). The CDR3: CAWSPDRVYGYTF. Here the CDR3 DNA reads TGTGCCTGGAGTCCCGACAGGGTTTATGGCTACACCTTC.

This chain joins TRBV27 and TRBJ1-2; 7 nucleotides match TRBD1. Trimming cost V 7 bases and J 4 bases; bases outside gene matches: 12. Germline loops: CDR1 MNHEY, CDR2 SMNVEV (reference sequence). The CDR3 spans 15 residues. CDR3 sequence: CASTLVAGGPYGYTF. CDR3 DNA sequence: TGTGCCAGCACCCTAGTGGCAGGGGGGCCCTATGGCTACACCTTC.

The chain joins TRBV7-3 to TRBJ2-1; D might be TRBD1 (8 bases). The CDR3 extends over 15 amino acids. Germline loops: CDR1 SGHTA, CDR2 FQGTGA. Trimming removed 6 bases from V and 8 bases from J, with 20 bases in between. CDR3 coding DNA: TGTGCCAGCAGTAAACAGGGGGGGCGTCCGGATGAGCAGTTCTTC. Its protein product is CASSKQGGRPDEQFF.

The J gene is TRBJ2-1, the V gene TRBV25-1, with 9 bases lining up with TRBD2. CDR3 length: 16 residues. V lost 4 bases, J lost 10 bases, and 14 bases stayed unmatched. The germline CDR1 and CDR2 sequences are MGHDK and SYGVNS. The chain's CDR3 is CASSGGQAGGPGEQFF. The CDR3 DNA reads as TGTGCCAGCAGTGGGGGGCAGGCGGGAGGGCCGGGGGAGCAGTTCTTC.

The J gene is TRBJ1-4, the V gene TRBV7-8, with no clear D. The CDR3 spans 15 residues. Germline loops: CDR1 SGHVS, CDR2 FQNEAQ. The V and J ends lost 4 bases and 8 bases respectively, with 17 bases between them. CDR3 sequence (DNA): TGTGCCAGCAGCTCACTCTACAGAAGAGACGAAAAACTGTTTTTT. This gives the protein CASSSLYRRDEKLFF.

This sequence joins TRBV6-1 and TRBJ2-7; a weak D match, TRBD2 (5 bases). CDR1 MNHNS and CDR2 SASEGT come from the germline V gene. V gave up 3 bases and J gave up 3 bases, with 9 bases separating them. CDR3 size: 13 residues. The CDR3 reads CASSEYGIYEQYF. The CDR3 bases are TGTGCCAGCAGTGAGTACGGGATCTACGAGCAGTACTTC.

This chain uses TRBV15 with TRBJ1-2, with a weak D call TRBD1 (5 bases). Germline V CDR1 and CDR2: LNHNV, YYDKDF (reference sequence). The V end was cut by 1 base, the J end by 7 bases, with 22 bases between. The CDR3 has 17 amino acids. The CDR3 loop reads CATSRVGAPRSTGGYTF. The CDR3 DNA is TGTGCCACCAGCAGAGTTGGGGCCCCGCGATCTACGGGTGGCTACACCTTC.

This clone was observed a few times. The V call is TRBV7-2, the J call TRBJ1-1; D unclear. Germline V gene lookup returns CDR1 SGHTA and CDR2 FQGNSA. There are 15 residues in the CDR3. Trimming shortened V by 0 bases and J by 6 bases, and 14 bases separated the two germline ends. The CDR3 loop reads CASSLARHEGPEAFF. The CDR3 region has the DNA TGTGCCAGCAGCTTAGCGCGACACGAGGGCCCTGAAGCTTTCTTT.

This chain connects TRBV7-9 to TRBJ1-2; 8 bases agree with TRBD1. The germline V gene has CDR1 SEHNR and CDR2 FQNEAQ (reference sequence). The CDR3 is 13 residues long. Trimming cost V 8 bases and J 7 bases; bases outside gene matches: 9. CDR3 sequence reads: CASAKTGEFGYTF. The CDR3 bases are TGTGCCAGCGCTAAGACAGGGGAATTTGGCTACACCTTC.